Shown below are 9 T cell receptor beta chains from a single sample sequenced in a study of blood T cell repertoires in COVID-19. Measured with immunoSEQ multiplex PCR; TCRdb has only the in-frame clones, and not every one. The sample has about 73,000 clones, roughly 84% seen once; the top ten hold approximately 2.5%. Input material: peripheral blood. Source of these receptors: an elderly man with active or convalescent COVID-19.

The V and J genes are TRBV10-1 and TRBJ2-7; weak D call: TRBD2 (7 bases). The V gene lost 3 bases and the J gene lost 2 bases, with 11 bases spanning the gap. The CDR3 loop spans 14 amino acids. Germline-derived CDR1 and CDR2 are WNHNN and SYGVQD (reference sequence). CDR3 loop: CASSDGGRPYEQYF. As DNA, the CDR3 is TGCGCCAGCAGTGACGGGGGGCGACCCTACGAGCAGTACTTC.

V usage is TRBV7-8 and J usage is TRBJ2-6; TRBD1 might be the D (6 bases). This CDR3 is 18 amino acids long. Between the trimmed V and J ends, which lost 5 bases and 4 bases, there was a span of 21 bases. Germline V gene sequence: CDR1 SGHVS, CDR2 FQNEAQ. CDR3 region: CASSAKRQAGSGANVLTF. The CDR3 DNA follows: TGTGCCAGCAGCGCAAAACGACAGGCTGGAAGCGGGGCCAACGTCCTGACTTTC.

The chain couples TRBV19 to TRBJ2-2, with D perhaps TRBD2 (5 bases). The CDR3 loop spans 16 amino acids. Germline CDR1 and CDR2: LNHDA and SQIVND (reference sequence). Deletions cut 6 bases from V and 7 bases from J, with 21 bases between. CDR3 nucleotides: TGTGCCAGTAGAGGACTCCTACTCAGGTCCCACGGGGAGCTGTTTTTT. Translated: CASRGLLLRSHGELFF.

The chain carries TRBV4-1 and TRBJ2-6, with 9 positions matching TRBD1. Germline V gene sequence: CDR1 MGHRA, CDR2 YSYEKL. CDR3 length equals 20 residues. With 1 base clipped from V and 0 bases from J, the junction kept 10 bases outside the gene matches. The CDR3 spells CASSQAGTGTGSSGANVLTF. CDR3 nucleotide sequence: TGCGCCAGCAGCCAAGCGGGGACCGGGACAGGGAGCTCTGGGGCCAACGTCCTGACTTTC.

V and J are TRBV19 and TRBJ1-1; D not certain. The length of the CDR3 is 14 residues. Germline V CDR1 and CDR2: LNHDA, SQIVND (reference sequence). With 1 base removed from V and 7 bases from J, the gap between germline ends came to 13 bases. CDR3 DNA: TGTGCCAGTAGTATAGCGGACGGAGGCCGTGAAGCTTTCTTT. Its translation is CASSIADGGREAFF.

This chain uses TRBV12-1 with TRBJ1-3. TRBV12-1 is a pseudogene locus. The CDR3 runs to 19 residues. Written as DNA, the CDR3 is TGTGCCAGCAGCCGATCGCGGGGGATAGCGGGGGCTTCTGGAAACACCATATATTTT. Encoded protein: CASSRSRGIAGASGNTIYF.

The chain recombines TRBV2 with TRBJ2-3, with 8 bases matching TRBD1. CDR3 length: 14 amino acids. The V gene end was trimmed by 8 bases and the J gene end by 1 base; junction bases not matched to a gene: 5. The germline V gene has CDR1 SNHLY and CDR2 FYNNEI. CDR3 in DNA: TGTGCCAGCGGTGGACAGGGCGGCACAGATACGCAGTATTTT. It is translated as CASGGQGGTDTQYF.

The chain joins TRBV27 to TRBJ1-2; weak D call: TRBD1 (6 bases). This CDR3 is 16 amino acids long. Trimming removed 5 bases from V and 6 bases from J, with 22 bases in between. From germline, CDR1 is MNHEY and CDR2 SMNVEV (reference sequence). The DNA for the CDR3 is TGTGCCAGCAGTAGACGCCCGGGACATTACTTTGATGGCTACACCTTC. Protein sequence: CASSRRPGHYFDGYTF.

J is TRBJ2-2 and V is TRBV4-3; D possibly corresponds to TRBD2 (6 bases). Germline V gives CDR1 LGHNA, CDR2 YSLEER. Trimming left V 1 base short and J 7 bases short, with 16 bases between. The CDR3 consists of 16 residues. CDR3 region: CASSQGRGGVIGELFF. The CDR3 nucleotides are TGCGCCAGCAGCCAAGGGCGGGGAGGAGTTATCGGGGAGCTGTTTTTT.